The following is a T cell receptor beta chain sequence with its context. Its antigen remains unknown. The CDR3 spans 18 residues. CDR1 and CDR2 from the germline V gene are MDHEN and SYDVKM. V shed 7 bases, J shed 3 bases, and the junction held 18 bases outside the gene matches. The sample belongs to a study of immune cell composition in non-small cell lung cancer. The study, taken as a whole, reports: Tumour TCR-beta clonality was not significantly tied to smoking pack-years. Lung squamous cell carcinoma tumours had significantly higher top 10 clone scores and productive clonality than lung adenocarcinoma.

Clones were sequenced by immunoSEQ multiplex PCR, and TCRdb holds only the in-frame ones, with some missing. The table records fewer than 5,500 clones, more than 75% of them present only once. The sample taken for sequencing was lung tumor tissue. The sequence came from a human donor with non-small cell lung cancer. The chain recombines TRBV28 with TRBJ2-1; 7 bases are a match to TRBD2. The CDR3 here is CASTPRSGREMNYNEQFF. The CDR3 DNA follows: TGTGCCAGCACCCCCCGGTCAGGGCGGGAGATGAACTACAATGAGCAGTTCTTC.